This passage covers 24 T cell receptor beta chains from one sample sequenced in a study of blood T cell repertoires in COVID-19. Only in-frame clones appear in the TCRdb table, and some are missing; sequencing was by immunoSEQ multiplex PCR. The table includes under 100,000 clones, 75% to 90% detected once. The sequenced material came from peripheral blood. The receptors originated from a man between 60 and 75 years old with COVID-19, enrolled during active disease.

This clone was counted once. The sample carries other DNA sequences with the same CDR3. This chain connects TRBV5-1 to TRBJ1-1; no reliable D call. In germline, CDR1 is SGHRS, CDR2 YFSETQ. Deletions cut 0 bases from V and 3 bases from J, with 6 bases between. The CDR3 is made up of 13 amino acids. The CDR3 nucleotides read TGCGCCAGCAGCTTGGTGCAGGACACTGAAGCTTTCTTT. Residues: CASSLVQDTEAFF.

This clone was seen a handful of times. The chain couples TRBV10-3 to TRBJ1-1, with 8 bases aligning to TRBD1. The V segment lost 10 bases and the J segment 2 bases; nucleotides outside the gene matches: 12. The CDR3 length is 15 residues. Germline CDR1 ENHRY, CDR2 SYGVKD. CDR3 residues: CATDAGTGPNTEAFF. The CDR3 coding sequence is TGTGCCACCGACGCCGGGACAGGACCTAACACTGAAGCTTTCTTT.

The rearrangement joins TRBV4-3 to TRBJ2-1; D remains unclear. The V end was cut by 4 bases, the J end by 6 bases, with 16 bases between. The CDR3 loop spans 15 amino acids. Per germline, CDR1 LGHNA and CDR2 YSLEER. The CDR3 loop reads CASSLSRIGSNEQFF. DNA for the CDR3: TGCGCCAGCAGCCTAAGCCGTATCGGGTCCAATGAGCAGTTCTTC.

The chain employs TRBV24-1 and TRBJ1-5; no clear D. The germline CDR1 and CDR2 sequences are KGHDR and SFDVKD. Trimming removed 5 bases at V and 4 bases at J, with 11 bases between. The CDR3 spans 14 residues. In nucleotides, the CDR3 is TGTGCCACCAGTGGAGGAGAGAAGAATCAGCCCCAGCATTTT. Translation gives CATSGGEKNQPQHF.

This chain joins TRBV28 and TRBJ2-4; 12 nucleotides match TRBD2. V dropped 7 bases and J dropped 13; count of bases not matched to a gene: 14. Germline-derived CDR1 and CDR2 are MDHEN and SYDVKM. The CDR3 consists of 15 residues. Here the CDR3 reads CASKGARGTSGPQYF. In DNA, the CDR3 is TGTGCCAGCAAGGGGGCAAGGGGGACTAGCGGGCCACAGTACTTC.

The V and J genes are TRBV12-5 and TRBJ2-1, with a tentative D call TRBD2 (6 bases). Germline V gene data show CDR1 as LGHNT and CDR2 as FRNRAP. Trimming took off 0 bases at V and 4 bases at J, with 22 bases between the two ends. The CDR3 sequence is 19 residues long. The CDR3 DNA follows: TGTGCTAGTGGTTTGGTACCCAGTACCCGGCGGGAAAGGTACAATGAGCAGTTCTTC. This gives the protein CASGLVPSTRRERYNEQFF.

The chain employs TRBV6-5 and TRBJ1-2; possibly TRBD1 for D (6 bases). The length of the CDR3 is 14 residues. Trimming removed 2 bases at V and 6 bases at J, with 13 bases between. Germline values: CDR1 MNHEY, CDR2 SVGAGI. CDR3 amino acids: CASSYEPRGDGYTF. As DNA, the CDR3 is TGTGCCAGCAGTTACGAGCCCAGGGGTGATGGCTACACCTTC.

This chain uses TRBV18 with TRBJ2-1, with 12 bases aligning to TRBD2. Germline V gene sequence: CDR1 KGHSH, CDR2 LQKENI. This CDR3 has 14 residues. The ends lost 3 bases at V and 8 bases at J; junction bases unmatched: 2. This CDR3 reads CASSPGLAGYEQFF. For the CDR3, the DNA is TGTGCCAGCTCACCCGGACTAGCGGGATATGAGCAGTTCTTC.

V is TRBV27 and J is TRBJ1-2, with 9 bases fitting TRBD1. The V and J ends lost 3 bases and 3 bases, in that order; junction bases with no gene match: 5. This CDR3 has 15 residues. Germline loops: CDR1 MNHEY, CDR2 SMNVEV (reference sequence). CDR3 bases: TGTGCCAGCAGTTTCACAGGGGGCGCATACTATGGCTACACCTTC. This encodes CASSFTGGAYYGYTF.

The gene calls are TRBV6-1 and TRBJ1-4; unclear D gene. The CDR3 is 14 residues long. Germline CDR1 is MNHNS and CDR2 is SASEGT. V was trimmed by 1 base and J by 7 bases, leaving 10 bases between them. The CDR3 DNA follows: TGTGCCAGCAGTGAAGTAACGGGTTTTGAAAAACTGTTTTTT. Its protein product is CASSEVTGFEKLFF.

V is TRBV18 and J is TRBJ2-5; TRBD2 might be the D (6 bases). CDR3 length equals 11 residues. Germline V gene lookup returns CDR1 KGHSH and CDR2 LQKENI. V was clipped by 6 bases and J by 7 bases, with 9 bases between them. The DNA for the CDR3 is TGTGCCAGCTCTCAGGAGGGGACCCAGTACTTC. It codes for CASSQEGTQYF. The variable domain in full, with the rest retrieved from reference TRBV18 and TRBJ2-5, is NAGVMQNPRHLVRRRGQEARLRCSPMKGHSHVYWYRQLPEEGLKFMVYLQKENIIDESGMPKERFSAEFPKEGPSILRIQQVVRGDSAAYFCASSQEGTQYFGPGTRLLVL.

In its sample, this clone was seen once. The chain joins TRBV28 to TRBJ2-5; 7 bases fit TRBD1. CDR3 length: 14 residues. Per germline, CDR1 MDHEN and CDR2 SYDVKM. With 5 bases clipped from V and 1 base from J, the junction kept 4 bases outside the gene matches. The CDR3 is CASSRDSPQETQYF. In nucleotides, the CDR3 is TGTGCCAGCAGTAGGGACAGCCCCCAAGAGACCCAGTACTTC.

The chain joins TRBV4-2 to TRBJ2-5; tentative D call: TRBD2 (6 bases). The CDR3 contains 17 residues. Trimming left V 1 base short and J 5 bases short, with 20 bases between. Germline CDR1 and CDR2: LGHNA and YNFKEQ. The CDR3 DNA reads as TGTGCCAGCAGCCAAGGGAGGGAGAGGCTAAGTGAGGAGACCCAGTACTTC. Amino acid sequence: CASSQGRERLSEETQYF.

The V and J genes are TRBV4-1 and TRBJ2-5, with TRBD2 matching 9 bases. CDR1 and CDR2 from the germline V gene are MGHRA and YSYEKL. The CDR3 spans 15 residues. V dropped 4 bases and J dropped 3; count of bases not matched to a gene: 6. The chain's CDR3 is CASSLGSGGEETQYF. For the CDR3, the DNA is TGCGCCAGCAGCCTGGGTAGCGGGGGCGAAGAGACCCAGTACTTC.

The chain couples TRBV18 to TRBJ1-1; possible D gene TRBD1, 5 bases. V shed 6 bases and J shed 3 bases, with 14 bases lying between them. CDR1 is KGHSH, CDR2 LQKENI, per germline. The CDR3 spans 14 residues. CDR3 in amino acids: CASSDTVGDTEAFF. CDR3 sequence (DNA): TGTGCCAGCTCGGACACCGTTGGGGACACTGAAGCTTTCTTT.

This rearrangement joins TRBV13 to TRBJ2-1; 8 bases match TRBD2. Trimming cost V 0 bases and J 9 bases; bases outside gene matches: 7. Germline loops: CDR1 PRHDT, CDR2 FYEKMQ (reference sequence). This CDR3 has 15 amino acids. The CDR3 spells CASSLGGRASSEQFF. DNA of the CDR3: TGTGCCAGCAGCTTAGGCGGGAGGGCCAGTAGTGAGCAGTTCTTC.

J is TRBJ1-1 and V is TRBV18; D gene unclear. The V and J ends lost 4 bases and 7 bases respectively, with 10 bases between them. The CDR3 loop spans 12 amino acids. Germline V gene sequence: CDR1 KGHSH, CDR2 LQKENI. CDR3 coding DNA: TGTGCCAGCTCACAAGGCGCGGATGAAGCTTTCTTT. Amino acids: CASSQGADEAFF. Looking up the rest from reference TRBV18 and TRBJ1-1 gives the full variable domain: NAGVMQNPRHLVRRRGQEARLRCSPMKGHSHVYWYRQLPEEGLKFMVYLQKENIIDESGMPKERFSAEFPKEGPSILRIQQVVRGDSAAYFCASSQGADEAFFGQGTRLTVV.

The genes are TRBV27 and TRBJ2-1; 8 positions match TRBD2. V gave up 3 bases and J gave up 5 bases; unmatched junction bases: 6. The germline gives CDR1 MNHEY, CDR2 SMNVEV (reference sequence). This CDR3 has 15 residues. The CDR3 sequence: CASSFVSGDHNEQFF. CDR3 nucleotides: TGTGCCAGCAGTTTTGTTAGCGGGGACCACAATGAGCAGTTCTTC.

The chain uses TRBV9 and TRBJ2-2; tentatively, D is TRBD1 (5 bases). V was trimmed by 2 bases and J by 1 base, leaving 12 bases between them. The CDR3 runs 16 residues. The V gene's germline CDR1 is SGDLS and CDR2 YYNGEE. DNA for the CDR3: TGTGCCAGCAGCGTGGCATATAGGGGGAACACCGGGGAGCTGTTTTTT. Encoded protein: CASSVAYRGNTGELFF.

The chain recombines TRBV6-5 with TRBJ1-1; TRBD1 agrees at 7 bases. Germline lookup yields CDR1 MNHEY and CDR2 SVGAGI. The CDR3 sequence is 14 residues long. The V segment lost 8 bases and the J segment 4 bases; nucleotides outside the gene matches: 10. This CDR3 reads CASRDSGGGTEAFF. The CDR3 nucleotides read TGTGCCAGCCGCGATTCAGGGGGAGGCACTGAAGCTTTCTTT.

This chain uses TRBV2 with TRBJ1-1, with TRBD1 identical over 7 bases. With 6 bases clipped from V and 0 bases from J, the junction kept 1 base outside the gene matches. The V gene's germline CDR1 is SNHLY and CDR2 FYNNEI. The CDR3 has 13 residues. The CDR3 DNA reads TGTGCCAGCAGGGGGACAGTGAACACTGAAGCTTTCTTT. This codes for CASRGTVNTEAFF.

The CDR3 DNA reads as TGCGCCAGCAGCTCCAGGGGGCCTGGGGCCAACGTCCTGACTTTC. Residues: CASSSRGPGANVLTF. The V call is TRBV5-1, the J call TRBJ2-6; 8 nucleotides align to TRBD1. Germline V gene data show CDR1 as SGHRS and CDR2 as YFSETQ. V dropped 3 bases and J dropped 2; count of bases not matched to a gene: 1. The CDR3 runs 15 residues.

The chain couples TRBV19 to TRBJ2-1; 11 bases match TRBD2. Trimming took 3 bases from V and 0 from J; bases not matched to a gene: 10. The CDR3 has 19 residues. Germline V gene sequence: CDR1 LNHDA, CDR2 SQIVND (reference sequence). CDR3 sequence: CASSIRLTSGVRSYNEQFF. CDR3 sequence (DNA): TGTGCCAGTAGTATTAGGTTGACTAGCGGGGTTCGCTCCTACAATGAGCAGTTCTTC.

Here the CDR3 reads CASSLLTQGGAFF. The CDR3 region has the DNA TGTGCCAGCTCACTTCTCACTCAGGGGGGAGCTTTCTTT. V and J are TRBV18 and TRBJ1-1, with 7 nucleotides matching TRBD1. After removal of 4 bases from V and 10 bases from J, the junction contained 9 bases not matched to a gene. This CDR3 has 13 amino acids. Germline CDR1 KGHSH, CDR2 LQKENI. Drawing the rest from reference TRBV18 and TRBJ1-1, the complete variable domain is NAGVMQNPRHLVRRRGQEARLRCSPMKGHSHVYWYRQLPEEGLKFMVYLQKENIIDESGMPKERFSAEFPKEGPSILRIQQVVRGDSAAYFCASSLLTQGGAFFGQGTRLTVV.